A single sample gave rise to the 24 T cell receptor beta chains below, sequenced in a study of fetal regulatory T cell absence and autoimmunity. This table comes from immunoSEQ multiplex PCR, and its TCRdb copy is limited to in-frame clones, with some not included. Of about 50,000 clones listed, about four fifths are singletons. Sequencing was done on a sample of cord blood. The receptors were gathered from a newborn boy with IPEX syndrome.

This clone was observed a handful of times. The chain employs TRBV10-3 and TRBJ1-1; D call uncertain. The CDR3 runs to 11 residues. V shed 0 bases and J shed 5 bases, with 1 base lying between them. The germline V gene has CDR1 ENHRY and CDR2 SYGVKD. CDR3 in amino acids: CAISESTEAFF. Written as DNA, the CDR3 is TGTGCCATCAGTGAGTCGACTGAAGCTTTCTTT.

This sequence joins TRBV9 and TRBJ1-2, with a possible D match to TRBD1 (5 bases). The CDR3 is 10 amino acids. Germline CDR1 reads SGDLS; CDR2 reads YYNGEE. Trimming took off 7 bases at V and 8 bases at J, with 9 bases between the two ends. CDR3 protein: CASGGVGYTF. In DNA, the CDR3 is TGTGCCAGCGGGGGGGTCGGCTACACCTTC. Based on the CDR3 plus reference TRBV9 and TRBJ1-2, the full variable domain is DSGVTQTPKHLITATGQRVTLRCSPRSGDLSVYWYQQSLDQGLQFLIQYYNGEERAKGNILERFSAQQFPDLHSELNLSSLELGDSALYFCASGGVGYTFGSGTRLTVV.

V usage is TRBV20-1 and J usage is TRBJ2-1, with 8 bases that match TRBD2. J was trimmed by 8 bases and V by 8 bases; bases with no gene match: 5. Germline CDR1 DFQATT, CDR2 SNEGSKA (reference sequence). The CDR3 runs 11 residues. CDR3 sequence: CSSKREHEQFF. The DNA for the CDR3 is TGCAGTTCCAAGCGGGAGCATGAGCAGTTCTTC.

This clone appeared a single time. The rearrangement joins TRBV21-1 to TRBJ2-2. TRBV21-1 is listed as a pseudogene. This CDR3 is 11 amino acids long. For the CDR3, the DNA is TGTGCCAGGTTGACCACCGGGGAGCTGTTTTTT. It is translated as CARLTTGELFF.

The sample holds a few counts of this clone. This chain connects TRBV19 to TRBJ1-2; 7 bases are a match to TRBD1. Germline loops: CDR1 LNHDA, CDR2 SQIVND (reference sequence). The CDR3 consists of 13 residues. With 5 bases clipped from V and 8 bases from J, the junction kept 8 bases outside the gene matches. Here the CDR3 reads CASSENRGRGYTF. The CDR3 region has the DNA TGTGCCAGTAGTGAAAACAGGGGAAGGGGCTACACCTTC.

The chain links TRBV15 to TRBJ2-6, with D maybe TRBD1 (5 bases). Trimming cost V 0 bases and J 2 bases, with 5 bases left between them. There are 15 residues in the CDR3. CDR1 is LNHNV and CDR2 is YYDKDF in the germline V gene (reference sequence). Here the CDR3 reads CATSRDRAGANVLTF. Here the CDR3 DNA reads TGTGCCACCAGCAGAGACAGGGCTGGGGCCAACGTCCTGACTTTC. Full variable domain (missing parts from reference TRBV15 and TRBJ2-6): DAMVIQNPRYQVTQFGKPVTLSCSQTLNHNVMYWYQQKSSQAPKLLFHYYDKDFNNEADTPDNFQSRRPNTSFCFLDIRSPGLGDTAMYLCATSRDRAGANVLTFGAGSRLTVL.

The table lists this clone with a count of one. The J gene is TRBJ1-3, the V gene TRBV5-1, with 8 bases that match TRBD1. The germline V gene encodes CDR1 SGHRS and CDR2 YFSETQ. V dropped 4 bases and J dropped 9; count of bases not matched to a gene: 12. The CDR3 extends over 15 amino acids. CDR3 in DNA: TGCGCCAGCAGCCAACTAGCGGACAGGGAAGGCACCATATATTTT. Its translation is CASSQLADREGTIYF.

V gene TRBV28 combines with J gene TRBJ2-3; D possibly corresponds to TRBD2 (6 bases). The CDR3 runs 14 residues. Between the trimmed V and J ends, which lost 2 bases and 4 bases, there was a span of 10 bases. The germline gives CDR1 MDHEN, CDR2 SYDVKM. CDR3 in DNA: TGTGCCAGCAGTTTAGGCGGGATCCCAGATACGCAGTATTTT. This gives the protein CASSLGGIPDTQYF.

The genes are TRBV20-1 and TRBJ1-6; D ambiguous. V lost 1 base, J lost 9 bases, and 4 bases lay in between. This CDR3 has 11 amino acids. CDR1 DFQATT and CDR2 SNEGSKA come from the germline V gene (reference sequence). Written as DNA, the CDR3 is TGCAGTGCTAGAGGGCTTTCACCCCTCCACTTT. Amino acid sequence: CSARGLSPLHF.

This clone was detected only a few times. The CDR3 spells CASSPGIGYGYTF. The DNA of the CDR3 is TGTGCCAGCAGCCCAGGGATTGGCTATGGCTACACCTTC. The rearrangement links TRBV16 to TRBJ1-2, with D possibly matching TRBD1 (5 bases). This CDR3 contains 13 residues. Germline CDR1 reads KGHSY; CDR2 reads FQNENV. V was pared by 4 bases and J by 4 bases, with 10 bases between. Full variable domain (missing parts from reference TRBV16 and TRBJ1-2): GEEVAQTPKHLVRGEGQKAKLYCAPIKGHSYVFWYQQVLKNEFKFLISFQNENVFDETGMPKERFSAKCLPNSPCSLEIQATKLEDSAVYFCASSPGIGYGYTFGSGTRLTVV.

The CDR3 DNA reads TGTGCCAGCAGCCCAACGGGGGGGGGCAGCATGAACACTGAAGCTTTCTTT. Translated, it gives CASSPTGGGSMNTEAFF. This chain joins TRBV9 and TRBJ1-1, with D maybe TRBD1 (6 bases). Deletions cut 4 bases from V and 0 bases from J, with 19 bases between. This CDR3 is 17 amino acids long. Germline V gene lookup returns CDR1 SGDLS and CDR2 YYNGEE.

The V and J genes are TRBV7-9 and TRBJ1-1, with a weak D call TRBD1 (5 bases). CDR1 is SEHNR, CDR2 FQNEAQ, per germline (reference sequence). V dropped 0 bases and J dropped 6 bases, with 11 bases sitting between them. CDR3 length: 14 amino acids. The CDR3 DNA reads as TGTGCCAGCAGCTTAGCGCTTCAGGGTCCTGAAGCTTTCTTT. Translated: CASSLALQGPEAFF.

The gene calls are TRBV30 and TRBJ2-5; TRBD1 or TRBD2 may be the D gene (7 bases each). This CDR3 has 13 residues. V was pared by 5 bases and J by 5 bases, with 15 bases between. Germline CDR1 is GTSNPN and CDR2 is SVGIG (reference sequence). This chain's CDR3 is CAWSTQGGETQYF. DNA of the CDR3: TGTGCCTGGTCGACCCAGGGGGGGGAGACCCAGTACTTC.

This chain connects TRBV6-6 to TRBJ1-2; D possibly corresponds to TRBD1 (5 bases). CDR1 and CDR2 (germline): MNHNY, SVGAGI (reference sequence). The CDR3 length is 14 residues. Trimming removed 5 bases at V and 4 bases at J, with 14 bases between. The CDR3 coding sequence is TGTGCCAGCAGTCCAGACCCGGGGACCTATGGCTACACCTTC. It is translated as CASSPDPGTYGYTF.

The CDR3 nucleotides are TGTGCCAGCAGCAAAGGAGAAAGTAGGGACAACGGGCCGGCCCTCCACTTT. It translates to CASSKGESRDNGPALHF. The chain links TRBV21-1 to TRBJ1-6; TRBD1, the table's D call, was not compared with the DNA. TRBV21-1 is described as a pseudogene. The CDR3 extends over 17 amino acids.

The chain recombines TRBV19 with TRBJ2-5; TRBD2 is a possible D gene (7 bases). There are 16 residues in the CDR3. CDR1 LNHDA and CDR2 SQIVND come from the germline V gene (reference sequence). Trimming took 2 bases from V and 4 from J, leaving 17 bases between them. This chain's CDR3 is CASSISGGGSVETQYF. DNA for the CDR3: TGTGCCAGTAGTATATCTGGCGGGGGCAGCGTAGAGACCCAGTACTTC.

This chain uses TRBV7-2 with TRBJ1-1; D may be TRBD1 (5 bases). Germline lookup yields CDR1 SGHTA and CDR2 FQGNSA. Trimming removed 2 bases from V and 6 bases from J, with 10 bases in between. The CDR3 length is 13 residues. This CDR3 reads CASSLIQGAEAFF. The CDR3 DNA sequence: TGTGCCAGCAGCTTAATTCAAGGGGCTGAAGCTTTCTTT.

J is TRBJ2-1 and V is TRBV4-3, with unresolved D. This CDR3 has 14 residues. CDR1 and CDR2 from the germline V gene are LGHNA and YSLEER. V lost 0 bases, J lost 5 bases, and 8 bases lay in between. CDR3 coding DNA: TGCGCCAGCAGCCAAGATGCGTGGGACAATGAGCAGTTCTTC. This translates into CASSQDAWDNEQFF.

The DNA of the CDR3 is TGTGCCAGCAGCAAAGTAAGGGACCTCCTAAATCAGCCCCAGCATTTT. It encodes CASSKVRDLLNQPQHF. V usage is TRBV21-1 and J usage is TRBJ1-5. TRBV21-1 has pseudogene status. The CDR3 consists of 16 residues.

The sample holds a few counts of this clone. This chain links TRBV25-1 with TRBJ1-1; the match to TRBD1 covers 7 bases. Germline values: CDR1 MGHDK, CDR2 SYGVNS. V shed 2 bases, J shed 4 bases, and the junction held 7 bases outside the gene matches. The CDR3 consists of 15 residues. Here the CDR3 reads CASSEPRGLGTEAFF. CDR3 bases: TGTGCCAGCAGTGAACCGAGGGGGCTGGGCACTGAAGCTTTCTTT. Full variable domain (outside the CDR3, taken from reference TRBV25-1 and TRBJ1-1): EADIYQTPRYLVIGTGKKITLECSQTMGHDKMYWYQQDPGMELHLIHYSYGVNSTEKGDLSSESTVSRIRTEHFPLTLESARPSHTSQYLCASSEPRGLGTEAFFGQGTRLTVV.

This chain joins TRBV2 and TRBJ1-4, with TRBD1 identical over 9 bases. CDR3 length: 13 residues. The V and J ends lost 7 bases and 8 bases, in that order; junction bases with no gene match: 5. Germline CDR1 and CDR2: SNHLY and FYNNEI. The CDR3 here is CASTGQGNEKLFF. DNA of the CDR3: TGTGCCAGCACAGGACAGGGGAACGAAAAACTGTTTTTT.

The rearrangement links TRBV2 to TRBJ1-3; D is unclear. V dropped 3 bases and J dropped 1 base, with 10 bases sitting between them. This CDR3 is built from 15 residues. CDR1 and CDR2 (germline): SNHLY, FYNNEI. CDR3 sequence (DNA): TGTGCCAGCAGTGACCCCAAGTGGTCTGGAAACACCATATATTTT. This encodes CASSDPKWSGNTIYF.

The chain joins TRBV6-1 to TRBJ1-2; D is undetermined. V was pared by 0 bases and J by 0 bases, with 11 bases between. Germline assignment: CDR1 MNHNS and CDR2 SASEGT. The CDR3 runs to 16 residues. As DNA, the CDR3 is TGTGCCAGCAGTGAAGCTGGAGGGTTAGCTAACTATGGCTACACCTTC. Translation gives CASSEAGGLANYGYTF.

The V gene is TRBV4-1, the J gene TRBJ1-2, with 11 bases lining up with TRBD1. The V and J ends lost 1 base and 8 bases, in that order; junction bases with no gene match: 3. The V gene's germline CDR1 is MGHRA and CDR2 YSYEKL. This CDR3 comprises 14 residues. The CDR3 bases are TGCGCCAGCAGCCAAGTGGGACAGGGGGACGGCTACACCTTC. Its protein product is CASSQVGQGDGYTF.